This TCR beta chain comes out of a study of CD8 T cells in Susac syndrome. The CDR3 covers 11 residues. Per germline, CDR1 MNHEY and CDR2 SMNVEV (reference sequence). Trimming cost V 3 bases and J 12 bases, with 11 bases left between them. About 0.45 to 1 ug RNA was reverse transcribed with random hexamers. TCRdb passed the immunoSEQ multiplex PCR reads through MiXCR, listing each CDR3 protein once. In the table there are 130,000 to 150,000 distinct CDR3 sequences, 90% to 95% of which are singletons. The rearrangement joins TRBV27 to TRBJ1-1; D not certain. The sequencing sample was made of CD8+ T cells from PBMCs. The clonotype comes from a human donor in good health. CDR3 sequence: CASSLGTKTFF. CDR3 DNA: TGTGCCAGCAGTTTGGGCACTAAGACTTTCTTT.